This TCR beta chain emerged from a study of T-cell memory formation after mild COVID-19. This clonotype has just a few counts. A single record per CDR3 protein comes from TCRdb applying MiXCR to the 5' RACE reads. Here the sample spans 400,000 or so distinct CDR3 sequences, about 20% being singletons. Germline V CDR1 and CDR2: LNHDA, SQIVND (reference sequence). The length of the CDR3 is 13 residues. Trimming removed 6 bases from V and 6 bases from J, with 13 bases in between. The sequence derives from an adult woman who had mild COVID-19 (a few samples of this study predate the infection). Cell type and time point are not known. The rearrangement links TRBV19 to TRBJ2-3, with D hard to call. Sequences were obtained from PBMCs or a T cell subset sorted from them (not recorded which). The CDR3 bases are TGTGCCAGTAGCCCTTACCTTGGGGATACGCAGTATTTT. It yields the protein CASSPYLGDTQYF.